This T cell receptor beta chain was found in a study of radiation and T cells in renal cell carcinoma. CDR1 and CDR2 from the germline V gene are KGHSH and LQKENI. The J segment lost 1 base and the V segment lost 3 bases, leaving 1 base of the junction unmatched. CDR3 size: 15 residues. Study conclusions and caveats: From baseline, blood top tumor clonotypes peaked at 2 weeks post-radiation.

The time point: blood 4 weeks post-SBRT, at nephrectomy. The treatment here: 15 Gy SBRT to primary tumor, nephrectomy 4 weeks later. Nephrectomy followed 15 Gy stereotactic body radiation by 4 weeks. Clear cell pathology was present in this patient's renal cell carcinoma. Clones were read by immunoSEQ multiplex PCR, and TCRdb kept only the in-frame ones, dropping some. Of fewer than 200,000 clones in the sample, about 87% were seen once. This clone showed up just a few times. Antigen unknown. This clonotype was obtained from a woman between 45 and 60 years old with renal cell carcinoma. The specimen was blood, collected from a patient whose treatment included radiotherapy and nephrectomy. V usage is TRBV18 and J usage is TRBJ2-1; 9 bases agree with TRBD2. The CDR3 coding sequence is TGTGCCAGCTCACCTAGCGGGGGATCCTACAATGAGCAGTTCTTC. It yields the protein CASSPSGGSYNEQFF.